Below are 20 T cell receptor beta chains sequenced from a single sample in a study of blood T cells in healthy people across ages. The use of a sample-barcoded 5' primer and a J-beta primer mix characterized a second PCR of about 7 to 12 cycles. TCRdb reprocessed the 5' RACE reads with MiXCR, giving one entry per CDR3 protein. The data contain 1.5 million to 2 million distinct CDR3 sequences, 40% to 55% of them singletons. Sequencing was performed on blood. These receptors originate from a woman aged 40 to 55 in good health.

This clonotype was counted a few times. The V gene is TRBV11-2, the J gene TRBJ2-6; 11 bases line up with TRBD1. The CDR3 is made up of 19 amino acids. Germline V CDR1 and CDR2: SGHAT, FQNNGV. V shed 1 base, J shed 2 bases, and the junction held 7 bases outside the gene matches. The chain's CDR3 is CASSLGAVDRGPGANVLTF. The DNA for the CDR3 is TGTGCCAGCAGCTTAGGGGCGGTGGACAGGGGGCCTGGGGCCAACGTCCTGACTTTC.

J is TRBJ2-3 and V is TRBV12-3 or TRBV12-4, with a tentative D call TRBD2 (6 bases). Trimming took off 6 bases at V and 10 bases at J, with 17 bases between the two ends. The CDR3 contains 13 residues. CDR3 region: CASSTTLGGAQYF. CDR3 sequence (DNA): TGTGCCAGCAGCACGACCTTGGGGGGAGCGCAGTATTTT.

This clonotype was found a few times. V and J are TRBV6-6 and TRBJ2-7, with D perhaps matching TRBD1 or TRBD2 (7 bases each). V was cut by 0 bases and J by 3 bases, with 12 bases left in between. Germline V lookup: CDR1 MNHNY, CDR2 SVGAGI (reference sequence). CDR3 size: 15 residues. CDR3: CASSYSAGGGYEQYF. As DNA, the CDR3 is TGTGCCAGCAGTTACTCGGCAGGGGGGGGCTACGAGCAGTACTTC.

This clonotype was seen just once. The genes are TRBV6-1 and TRBJ2-3, with D perhaps matching TRBD1 (6 bases). The CDR3 contains 15 residues. V lost 5 bases and J lost 1, with 13 bases in between. CDR1 is MNHNS and CDR2 is SASEGT in the germline V gene. CDR3 nucleotides: TGTGCCAGCAGTTCGGACAGTCATGGCACAGATACGCAGTATTTT. Translated: CASSSDSHGTDTQYF.

This clonotype has only a few counts. This chain connects TRBV29-1 to TRBJ2-7; D possibly corresponds to TRBD1 (6 bases). V lost 7 bases and J lost 1, with 11 bases in between. Germline CDR1 reads SQVTM; CDR2 reads ANQGSEA. The CDR3 spans 12 residues. The DNA for the CDR3 is TGCAGCGGACGAACAGGGTCCTACGAGCAGTACTTC. Translated: CSGRTGSYEQYF.

The chain links TRBV6-6 to TRBJ2-4; D perhaps matches TRBD2 (5 bases). Per germline, CDR1 MNHNY and CDR2 SVGAGI (reference sequence). The CDR3 length is 15 residues. V dropped 7 bases and J dropped 0 bases, with 13 bases sitting between them. CDR3 bases: TGTGCCAGCAAAAACCCGGGGTTAGCCAAAAACATTCAGTACTTC. As protein: CASKNPGLAKNIQYF.

V and J are TRBV20-1 and TRBJ1-2; D unresolved. The CDR3 length is 13 residues. The V and J ends lost 3 bases and 2 bases respectively, with 10 bases between them. Germline CDR1 reads DFQATT; CDR2 reads SNEGSKA (reference sequence). The CDR3 nucleotides are TGCAGTGCTAGTGCGGGTCTAAACTATGGCTACACCTTC. It codes for CSASAGLNYGYTF.

This rearrangement joins TRBV6-2 or TRBV6-3 to TRBJ2-1; the D is unclear. Matching the DNA end better, TRBJ2-7 makes the J call doubtful. From germline, CDR1 is MNHEY and CDR2 SVGEGT. The CDR3 totals 17 residues. CDR3 nucleotides: TGTGCCAGCAGTTACTTGAGTGGCAGAATCTCCTACAATGAGCAGTACTTC. As protein: CASSYLSGRISYNEQYF.

There are many counts of this clonotype. The chain uses TRBV27 and TRBJ2-5, with no clear D. Trimming removed 4 bases from V and 5 bases from J, with 8 bases in between. Germline CDR1 and CDR2: MNHEY and SMNVEV (reference sequence). The CDR3 is 12 residues long. The CDR3 spells CASSSGLETQYF. For the CDR3, the DNA is TGTGCCAGCAGTTCCGGGCTCGAGACCCAGTACTTC.

The chain couples TRBV20-1 to TRBJ2-3; 11 nucleotides line up with TRBD2. The CDR3 consists of 16 residues. Germline V gives CDR1 DFQATT, CDR2 SNEGSKA (reference sequence). V trimming: 6 bases; J trimming: 1 base; junction bases outside the gene matches: 9. The CDR3 DNA reads TGCAGTGCCAATGCTTTAGCGGGGGGGCGCACAGATACGCAGTATTTT. Translated: CSANALAGGRTDTQYF.

This clonotype was picked up one time. The rearrangement joins TRBV12-3 or TRBV12-4 to TRBJ2-1; D not certain. The V end was cut by 10 bases, the J end by 8 bases, with 9 bases between. The CDR3 runs to 10 residues. In nucleotides, the CDR3 is TGTGCCATCTCGATCGATGAGCAGTTCTTC. Its translation is CAISIDEQFF.

The chain has TRBV5-1 and TRBJ2-1, with TRBD1 matching over 7 bases. CDR3 size: 16 residues. J gave up 2 bases and V 4 bases, and 9 bases lay outside the gene matches. Germline V CDR1 and CDR2: SGHRS, YFSETQ. The CDR3 region is CASSLGLGQTYNEQFF. The CDR3 DNA is TGCGCCAGCAGCCTGGGGTTGGGACAGACCTACAATGAGCAGTTCTTC.

The gene calls are TRBV4-2 and TRBJ2-3; no clear D. Germline CDR1 is LGHNA and CDR2 is YNFKEQ. This CDR3 has 16 amino acids. V lost 0 bases, J lost 2 bases, and 12 bases lay in between. Here the CDR3 reads CASSQDGLASTDTQYF. The CDR3 nucleotides read TGTGCCAGCAGCCAAGATGGGTTGGCTTCCACAGATACGCAGTATTTT.

V is TRBV7-9 and J is TRBJ2-7, with 7 bases matching TRBD1. V was pared by 2 bases and J by 5 bases, with 9 bases of the junction left unmatched. The CDR3 sequence is 15 residues long. Germline V gene lookup returns CDR1 SEHNR and CDR2 FQNEAQ (reference sequence). The CDR3 sequence: CASSLRRQGKDEQYF. The CDR3 nucleotides are TGTGCCAGCAGCTTACGCCGACAGGGTAAGGACGAGCAGTACTTC.

The V and J genes are TRBV28 and TRBJ1-4, with 7 nucleotides matching TRBD1. This CDR3 is built from 17 residues. Per the germline V gene, CDR1 is MDHEN and CDR2 is SYDVKM. The ends lost 5 bases at V and 6 bases at J; junction bases unmatched: 15. CDR3 in amino acids: CASSAILTGDMYEKLFF. CDR3 nucleotides: TGTGCCAGCAGTGCCATCCTAACAGGGGATATGTATGAAAAACTGTTTTTT.

This chain joins TRBV7-9 and TRBJ1-2; no clear D gene. The CDR3 runs to 13 residues. CDR1 and CDR2 from the germline V gene are SEHNR and FQNEAQ (reference sequence). V was shortened by 3 bases and J by 10 bases, with 15 bases between the two germline ends. Written as DNA, the CDR3 is TGTGCCAGCAGCTTGGTGCTTGCTCACGACTACACCTTC. Translating it yields CASSLVLAHDYTF.

This clonotype was seen at least ten times. The rearrangement links TRBV21-1 to TRBJ2-3; the listed D gene, TRBD1, was not tested against the DNA. TRBV21-1 is an annotated pseudogene. This CDR3 has 16 amino acids. The CDR3 sequence is CASSPAGLSSTDTQYF. The CDR3 DNA reads as TGTGCCAGCAGCCCCGCCGGGCTTTCTAGTACAGATACGCAGTATTTT.

A single count supports this clonotype. The J gene is TRBJ1-2, the V gene TRBV9, with D tentatively TRBD1 (6 bases). Germline V gene lookup returns CDR1 SGDLS and CDR2 YYNGEE. This CDR3 has 14 residues. Between the trimmed V and J ends, which lost 0 bases and 4 bases, there was a span of 10 bases. Written as DNA, the CDR3 is TGTGCCAGCAGCGTAGGCAGGGGTCCCTATGGCTACACCTTC. It encodes CASSVGRGPYGYTF.

This clonotype showed up many times. At one of its ends the junction is not consistent with the germline gene, which may arise from a read error. The rearrangement links TRBV7-7 to TRBJ1-4; TRBD1 aligns across 7 bases. From germline, CDR1 is SSHAT and CDR2 FNYEAQ (reference sequence). This CDR3 contains 15 residues. CDR3 nucleotide sequence: TGTGCTAGCAGCCGGACAGGAGCAACTAATGAAAAACTGTTTTTT. Its protein is CASSRTGATNEKLFF.

Of note for this clonotype: One end of the junction fails to match germline, which may point to a read error. This rearrangement joins TRBV12-3 or TRBV12-4 to TRBJ2-4; TRBD1 might be the D (6 bases). The CDR3 has 14 amino acids. The CDR3 region is CAGSFKGGRHIQYF. For the CDR3, the DNA is TGTGCCGGCAGTTTCAAAGGGGGTAGGCACATTCAGTACTTC.